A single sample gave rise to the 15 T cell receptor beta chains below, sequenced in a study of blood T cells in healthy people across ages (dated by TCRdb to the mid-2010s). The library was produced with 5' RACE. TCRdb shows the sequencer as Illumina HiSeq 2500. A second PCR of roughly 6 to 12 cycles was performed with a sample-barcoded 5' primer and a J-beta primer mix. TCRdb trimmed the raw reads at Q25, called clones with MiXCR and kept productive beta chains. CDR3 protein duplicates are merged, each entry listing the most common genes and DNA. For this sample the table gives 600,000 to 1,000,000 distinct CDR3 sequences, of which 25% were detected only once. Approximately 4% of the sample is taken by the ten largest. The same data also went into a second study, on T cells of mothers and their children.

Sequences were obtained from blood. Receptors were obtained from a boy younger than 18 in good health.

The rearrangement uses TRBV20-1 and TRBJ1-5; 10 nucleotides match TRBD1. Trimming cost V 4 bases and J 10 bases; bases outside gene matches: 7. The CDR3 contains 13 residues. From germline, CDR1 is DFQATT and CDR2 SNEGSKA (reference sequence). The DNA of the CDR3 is TGCAGTGCTAAGGACAGGGGGGTTAGACCCCAGCATTTT. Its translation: CSAKDRGVRPQHF.

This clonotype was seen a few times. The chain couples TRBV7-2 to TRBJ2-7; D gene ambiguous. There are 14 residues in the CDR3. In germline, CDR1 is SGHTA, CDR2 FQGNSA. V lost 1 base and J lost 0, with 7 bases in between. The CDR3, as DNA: TGTGCCAGCAGCTTAGTGACGGACTCCTACGAGCAGTACTTC. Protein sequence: CASSLVTDSYEQYF.

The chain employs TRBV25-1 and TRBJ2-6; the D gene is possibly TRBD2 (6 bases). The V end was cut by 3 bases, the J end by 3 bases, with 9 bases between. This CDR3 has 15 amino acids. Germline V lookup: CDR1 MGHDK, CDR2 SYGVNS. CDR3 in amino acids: CASSESGVGANVLTF. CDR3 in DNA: TGTGCCAGCAGTGAGTCGGGAGTTGGGGCCAACGTCCTGACTTTC.

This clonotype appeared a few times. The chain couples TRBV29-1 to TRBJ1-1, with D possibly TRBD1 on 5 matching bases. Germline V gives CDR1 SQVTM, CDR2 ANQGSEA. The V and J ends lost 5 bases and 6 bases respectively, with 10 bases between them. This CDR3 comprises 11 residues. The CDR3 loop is CSVQGLAEAFF. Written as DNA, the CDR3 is TGCAGCGTTCAGGGACTGGCTGAAGCTTTCTTT. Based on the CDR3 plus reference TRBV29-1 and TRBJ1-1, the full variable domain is SAVISQKPSRDICQRGTSLTIQCQVDSQVTMMFWYRQQPGQSLTLIATANQGSEATYESGFVIDKFPISRPNLTFSTLTVSNMSPEDSSIYLCSVQGLAEAFFGQGTRLTVV.

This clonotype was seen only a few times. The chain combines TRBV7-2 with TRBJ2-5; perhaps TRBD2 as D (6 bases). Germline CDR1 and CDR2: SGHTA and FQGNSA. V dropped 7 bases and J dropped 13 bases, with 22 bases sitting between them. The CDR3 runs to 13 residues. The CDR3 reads CASTLGPEGIRYF. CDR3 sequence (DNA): TGTGCCAGCACCCTAGGCCCGGAGGGTATTCGGTACTTC. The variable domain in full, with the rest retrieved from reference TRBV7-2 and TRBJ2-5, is GAGVSQSPSNKVTEKGKDVELRCDPISGHTALYWYRQSLGQGLEFLIYFQGNSAPDKSGLPSDRFSAERTGGSVSTLTIQRTQQEDSAVYLCASTLGPEGIRYFGPGTRLLVL.

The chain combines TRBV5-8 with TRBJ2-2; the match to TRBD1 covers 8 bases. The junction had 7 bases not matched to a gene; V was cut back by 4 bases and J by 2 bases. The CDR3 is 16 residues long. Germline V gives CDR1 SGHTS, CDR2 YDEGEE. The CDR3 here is CASSAWTGFNTGELFF. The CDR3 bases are TGTGCCAGCAGCGCATGGACAGGGTTTAACACCGGGGAGCTGTTTTTT.

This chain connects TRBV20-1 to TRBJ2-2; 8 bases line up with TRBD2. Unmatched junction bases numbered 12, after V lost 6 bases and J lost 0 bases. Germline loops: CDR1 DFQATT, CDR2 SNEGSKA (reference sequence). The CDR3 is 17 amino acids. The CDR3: CSAPRGLAFTNTGELFF. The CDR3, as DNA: TGCAGTGCCCCACGCGGACTAGCCTTTACGAACACCGGGGAGCTGTTTTTT.

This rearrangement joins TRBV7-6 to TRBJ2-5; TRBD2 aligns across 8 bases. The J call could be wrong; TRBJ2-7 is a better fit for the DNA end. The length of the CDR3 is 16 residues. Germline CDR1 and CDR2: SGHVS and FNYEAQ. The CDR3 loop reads CASSEDPAGEHYEQYF. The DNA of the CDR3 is TGTGCCAGCAGCGAAGATCCAGCGGGGGAACACTACGAGCAGTACTTC.

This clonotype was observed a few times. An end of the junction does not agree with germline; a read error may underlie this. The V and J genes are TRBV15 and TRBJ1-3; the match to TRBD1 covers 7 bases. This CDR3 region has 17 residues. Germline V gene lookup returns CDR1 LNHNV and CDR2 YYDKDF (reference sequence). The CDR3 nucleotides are TGTGCCATCAGCAGAGACGGGGGACAGTACCCTGGAAACACCATATATTTT. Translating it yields CAISRDGGQYPGNTIYF.

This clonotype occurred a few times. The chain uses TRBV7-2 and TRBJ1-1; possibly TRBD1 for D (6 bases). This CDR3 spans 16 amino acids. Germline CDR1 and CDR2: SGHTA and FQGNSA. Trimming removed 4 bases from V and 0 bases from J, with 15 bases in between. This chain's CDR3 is CASSSYRQALNTEAFF. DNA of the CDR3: TGTGCCAGCAGCTCCTACAGACAGGCCTTGAACACTGAAGCTTTCTTT.

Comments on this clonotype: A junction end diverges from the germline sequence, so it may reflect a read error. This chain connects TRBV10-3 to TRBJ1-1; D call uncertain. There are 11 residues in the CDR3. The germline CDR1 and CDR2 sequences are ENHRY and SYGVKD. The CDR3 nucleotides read TGTGCCATCGGAGGACGCCTCGAAGCTTTTTTT. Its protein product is CAIGGRLEAFF.

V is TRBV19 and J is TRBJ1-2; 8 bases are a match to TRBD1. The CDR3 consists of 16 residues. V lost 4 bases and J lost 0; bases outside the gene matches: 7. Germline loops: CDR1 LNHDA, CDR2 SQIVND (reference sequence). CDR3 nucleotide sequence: TGTGCCAGTAGTACCCTTGACAGGGGTTCTAACTATGGCTACACCTTC. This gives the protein CASSTLDRGSNYGYTF.

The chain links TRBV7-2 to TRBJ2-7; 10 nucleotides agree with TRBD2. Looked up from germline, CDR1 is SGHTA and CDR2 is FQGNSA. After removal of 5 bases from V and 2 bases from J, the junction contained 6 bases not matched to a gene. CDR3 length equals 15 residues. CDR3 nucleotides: TGTGCCAGCAGCCCTCGGACTAGCGGAACCTACGAGCAGTACTTC. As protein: CASSPRTSGTYEQYF.

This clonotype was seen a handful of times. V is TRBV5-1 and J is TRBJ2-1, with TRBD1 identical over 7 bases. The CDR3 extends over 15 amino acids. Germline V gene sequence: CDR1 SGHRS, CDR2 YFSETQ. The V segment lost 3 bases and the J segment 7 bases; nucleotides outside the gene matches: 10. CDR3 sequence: CASSSGQAPGNEQFF. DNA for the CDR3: TGCGCCAGCAGCTCCGGACAGGCCCCTGGGAATGAGCAGTTCTTC.

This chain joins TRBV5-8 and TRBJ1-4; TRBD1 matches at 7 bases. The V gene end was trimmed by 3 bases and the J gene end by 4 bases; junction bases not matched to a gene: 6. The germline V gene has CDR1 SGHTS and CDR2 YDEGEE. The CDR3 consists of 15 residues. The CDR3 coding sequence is TGTGCCAGCAGCTCAGGGACAGCTTATAATGAAAAACTGTTTTTT. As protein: CASSSGTAYNEKLFF. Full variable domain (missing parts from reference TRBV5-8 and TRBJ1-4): EAGVTQSPTHLIKTRGQQATLRCSPISGHTSVYWYQQALGLGLQFLLWYDEGEERNRGNFPPRFSGRQFPNYSSELNVNALELEDSALYLCASSSGTAYNEKLFFGSGTQLSVL.